Below, 7 T cell receptor beta chains from the same sample are listed, as sequenced in a study of cytomegalovirus exposure and HLA in healthy donors. Both 60 Vbeta primers and 13 Jbeta primers went into the PCR. Using immunoSEQ multiplex PCR, the repertoire was profiled, and TCRdb retains in-frame clones only, with some absent. The sample is made up of 100,000 to 150,000 clones, and the top ten hold over 1.5% of it. The specimen sequenced was PBMCs. These TCRs come from a woman between 35 and 50 years old in good health and CMV-seropositive.

The chain has TRBV7-9 and TRBJ2-5; 12 positions agree with TRBD2. TRBJ2-7 matches the DNA end more closely, so the J call is doubtful. Germline loops: CDR1 SEHNR, CDR2 FQNEAQ (reference sequence). This CDR3 spans 17 amino acids. In DNA, the CDR3 is TGTGCCAGCAGCTTAGGGGGGCTAGCGGGAGGGATCTACGAGCAGTACTTC. Encoded protein: CASSLGGLAGGIYEQYF.

The chain uses TRBV28 and TRBJ1-2; D not resolved. The ends were cut back, 8 bases at V and 0 bases at J, with 13 bases in the middle. CDR3 length: 14 residues. The V gene's germline CDR1 is MDHEN and CDR2 SYDVKM. CDR3 amino acids: CASEGSQANYGYTF. CDR3 in DNA: TGTGCCAGCGAGGGCAGCCAAGCTAACTATGGCTACACCTTC.

The gene calls are TRBV13 and TRBJ2-1; D is possibly TRBD2 (5 bases). Trimming stripped 0 bases from V and 1 base from J, with 13 bases between. This CDR3 is 17 amino acids long. Per the germline V gene, CDR1 is PRHDT and CDR2 is FYEKMQ (reference sequence). This CDR3 is CASSLGPKRRSYNEQFF. CDR3 nucleotide sequence: TGTGCCAGCAGCTTAGGCCCCAAGCGGAGATCCTACAATGAGCAGTTCTTC.

The chain joins TRBV14 to TRBJ2-7; a possible D gene is TRBD1 (5 bases). The CDR3 spans 14 residues. Germline CDR1 reads SGHDN; CDR2 reads FVKESK. V lost 0 bases and J 1 base, leaving 7 bases between the germline ends. CDR3 sequence (DNA): TGTGCCAGCAGCCAAGAGAGACAGTCCTACGAGCAGTACTTC. Its translation: CASSQERQSYEQYF.

The rearrangement joins TRBV6-1 to TRBJ1-1; D is possibly TRBD1 (6 bases). Trimming took 4 bases from V and 11 from J, leaving 20 bases between them. Germline CDR1 reads MNHNS; CDR2 reads SASEGT. The CDR3 length is 14 residues. CDR3 sequence (DNA): TGTGCCAGCAGTGCCTTACAGGGTCAGCTATTGGCTTTCTTT. Amino acids: CASSALQGQLLAFF.

J is TRBJ1-3 and V is TRBV27, with 8 bases lining up with TRBD1. This CDR3 contains 15 residues. Germline values: CDR1 MNHEY, CDR2 SMNVEV (reference sequence). V gave up 2 bases and J gave up 0 bases; unmatched junction bases: 0. DNA for the CDR3: TGTGCCAGCAGTTTAGGGACAGGCTCTGGAAACACCATATATTTT. Translation gives CASSLGTGSGNTIYF.

The gene calls are TRBV27 and TRBJ2-7; possible D gene TRBD1, 6 bases. This CDR3 is 14 amino acids long. Germline loops: CDR1 MNHEY, CDR2 SMNVEV (reference sequence). V lost 5 bases and J 4 bases, leaving 15 bases between the germline ends. The CDR3 coding sequence is TGTGCCAGCAGTCCCCCAGGGGTGCGGTACGAGCAGTACTTC. Translation: CASSPPGVRYEQYF.